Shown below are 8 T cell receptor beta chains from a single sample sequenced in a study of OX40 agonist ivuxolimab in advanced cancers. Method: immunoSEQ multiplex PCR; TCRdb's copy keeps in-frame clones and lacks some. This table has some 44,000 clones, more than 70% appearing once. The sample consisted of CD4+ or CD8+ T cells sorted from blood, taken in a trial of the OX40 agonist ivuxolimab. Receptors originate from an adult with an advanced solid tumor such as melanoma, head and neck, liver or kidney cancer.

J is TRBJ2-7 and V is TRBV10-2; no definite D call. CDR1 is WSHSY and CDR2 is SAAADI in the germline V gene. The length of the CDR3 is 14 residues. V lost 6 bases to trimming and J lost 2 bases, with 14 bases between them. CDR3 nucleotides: TGCGCCAGCAGCGTAAGGAGATGGGCCTACGAGCAGTACGTC. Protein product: CASSVRRWAYEQYV.

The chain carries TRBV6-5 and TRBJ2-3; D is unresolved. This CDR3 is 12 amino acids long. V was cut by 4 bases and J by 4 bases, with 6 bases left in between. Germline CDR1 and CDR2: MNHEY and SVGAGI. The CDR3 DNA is TGTGCCAGCAGTTCCCCTCCAGATACGCAGTATTTT. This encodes CASSSPPDTQYF.

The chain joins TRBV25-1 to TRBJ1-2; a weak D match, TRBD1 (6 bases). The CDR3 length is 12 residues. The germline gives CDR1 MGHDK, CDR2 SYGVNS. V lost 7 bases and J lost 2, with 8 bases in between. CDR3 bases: TGTGCCAGCAAGGACAGAAACTATGGCTACACCTTC. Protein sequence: CASKDRNYGYTF.

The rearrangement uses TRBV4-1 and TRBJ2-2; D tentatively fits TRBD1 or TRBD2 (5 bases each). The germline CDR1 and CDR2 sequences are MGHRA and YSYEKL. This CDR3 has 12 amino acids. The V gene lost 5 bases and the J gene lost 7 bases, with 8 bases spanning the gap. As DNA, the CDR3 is TGCGCCAGCAGCGGGACGGTCGGGGAGCTGTTTTTT. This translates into CASSGTVGELFF.

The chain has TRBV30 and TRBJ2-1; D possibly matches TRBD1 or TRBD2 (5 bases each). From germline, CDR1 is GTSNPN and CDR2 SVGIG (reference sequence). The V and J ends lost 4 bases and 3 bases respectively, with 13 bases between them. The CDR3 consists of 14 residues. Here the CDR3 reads CAWNRGAIYNEQFF. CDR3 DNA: TGTGCCTGGAATAGAGGGGCGATCTACAATGAGCAGTTCTTC.

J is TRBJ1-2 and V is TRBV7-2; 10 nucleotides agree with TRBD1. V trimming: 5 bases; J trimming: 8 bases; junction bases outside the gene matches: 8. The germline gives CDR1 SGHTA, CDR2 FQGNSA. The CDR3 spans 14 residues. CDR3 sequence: CASSQAGTGVGYTF. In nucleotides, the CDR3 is TGTGCCAGCAGCCAAGCCGGGACAGGGGTCGGCTACACCTTC.

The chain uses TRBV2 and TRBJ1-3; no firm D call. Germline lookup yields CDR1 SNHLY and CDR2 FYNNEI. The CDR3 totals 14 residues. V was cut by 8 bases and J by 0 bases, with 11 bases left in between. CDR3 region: CASEGRNSGNTIYF. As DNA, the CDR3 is TGTGCCAGCGAAGGACGGAACTCTGGAAACACCATATATTTT.

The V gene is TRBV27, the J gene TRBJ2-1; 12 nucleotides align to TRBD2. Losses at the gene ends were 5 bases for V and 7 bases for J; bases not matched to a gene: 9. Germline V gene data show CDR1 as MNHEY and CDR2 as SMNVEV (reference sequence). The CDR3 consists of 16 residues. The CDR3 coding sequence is TGTGCCAGCAGTCCCCTAGCGGGGGGGCCAGTGAATGAGCAGTTCTTC. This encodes CASSPLAGGPVNEQFF.